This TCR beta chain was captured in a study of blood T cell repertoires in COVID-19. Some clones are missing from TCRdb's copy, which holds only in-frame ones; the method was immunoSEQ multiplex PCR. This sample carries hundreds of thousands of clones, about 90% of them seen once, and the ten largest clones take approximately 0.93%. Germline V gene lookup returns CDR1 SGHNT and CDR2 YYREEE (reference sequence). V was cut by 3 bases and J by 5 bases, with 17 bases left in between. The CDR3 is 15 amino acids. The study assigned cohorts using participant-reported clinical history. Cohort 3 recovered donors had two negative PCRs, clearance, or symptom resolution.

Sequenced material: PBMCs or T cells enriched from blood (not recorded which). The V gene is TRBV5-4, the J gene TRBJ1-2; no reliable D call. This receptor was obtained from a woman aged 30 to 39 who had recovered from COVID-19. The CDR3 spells CASSSLGGRTYGYTF. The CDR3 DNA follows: TGTGCCAGCAGCTCCCTTGGCGGCCGGACTTATGGCTACACCTTC.